The rows below give T cell receptor beta chains drawn from one sample of a study of cytomegalovirus exposure and HLA in healthy donors. Sequenced by immunoSEQ multiplex PCR; TCRdb stores in-frame clones only, minus some. The listing records approximately 190,000 clones. Sequencing was done on a sample of PBMCs. These receptors all come from a man under 40 in good health and CMV-seronegative. Both conserved end residues are part of each CDR3. A D gene is named only where the DNA matches it firmly.

>TRBJ2-7|15|TRBD1|TRBV6-5
CASSYSGQGASEQYF
TGTGCCAGCAGTTACTCGGGACAGGGGGCGAGTGAGCAGTACTTC
>TRBJ1-1|16|NA|TRBV10-1
CASSEQVLASGTEAFF
TGCGCCAGCAGTGAGCAGGTATTGGCGAGCGGCACTGAAGCTTTCTTT
>TRBJ1-2|15|TRBD1|TRBV19
CASSNRDRGSHGYTF
TGTGCCAGTAGCAATAGGGACAGGGGGTCCCATGGCTACACCTTC
>TRBJ1-5|13|TRBD1|TRBV30
CAWTEGGQQPQHF
TGTGCCTGGACTGAGGGGGGACAGCAGCCCCAGCATTTT
>TRBJ1-5|17|TRBD1|TRBV7-8
CASSLATGGQGNQPQHF
TGTGCCAGCAGCTTAGCCACAGGGGGCCAGGGCAATCAGCCCCAGCATTTT
>TRBJ2-5|13|NA|TRBV21-1
CASSNRAKETQYF
TGTGCCAGCAGCAATAGAGCAAAAGAGACCCAGTACTTC
>TRBJ2-1|15|NA|TRBV5-4
CASSPSLSSYNEQFF
TGTGCCAGCAGCCCCTCCCTCAGCTCCTACAATGAGCAGTTCTTC
>TRBJ2-1|15|TRBD1|TRBV19
CASSQGQGAYNEQFF
TGTGCCAGTAGTCAGGGACAGGGGGCCTACAATGAGCAGTTCTTC
>TRBJ2-7|16|NA|TRBV19
CASSTPQGKGLYEQYF
TGTGCCAGTAGTACCCCTCAGGGGAAGGGTCTTTACGAGCAGTACTTC
>TRBJ2-6|19|TRBD1|TRBV5-1
CASSPQPPQGAGGANVLTF
TGCGCCAGCAGCCCTCAACCCCCACAGGGGGCGGGTGGGGCCAACGTCCTGACTTTC
>TRBJ1-2|14|NA|TRBV10-3
CAISELVTGYGYTF
TGTGCCATCAGTGAGTTAGTCACGGGCTATGGCTACACCTTC
>TRBJ2-2|19|TRBD2|TRBV18
CASSLSPLAGGPDTGELFF
TGTGCCAGCTCACTCTCTCCGCTAGCGGGAGGGCCGGACACCGGGGAGCTGTTTTTT
>TRBJ1-3|17|NA|TRBV4-2
CASSQERGLHSGNTIYF
TGTGCCAGCAGCCAGGAAAGGGGCCTGCACTCTGGAAACACCATATATTTT
>TRBJ1-1|14|NA|TRBV7-9
CASSLTAGVTEAFF
TGTGCCAGCAGCTTAACAGCGGGCGTAACTGAAGCTTTCTTT
>TRBJ2-6|13|NA|TRBV19
CASQISGANVLTF
TGTGCCAGTCAGATTTCTGGGGCCAACGTCCTGACTTTC
>TRBJ2-1|15|NA|TRBV5-1
CASSSTTDSYNEQFF
TGCGCCAGCAGCTCTACTACGGACAGTTACAATGAGCAGTTCTTC
>TRBJ2-2|14|NA|TRBV5-1
CASSAAGNTGELFF
TGCGCCAGCAGCGCCGCGGGGAACACCGGGGAGCTGTTTTTT
>TRBJ2-3|14|TRBD1|TRBV19
CASSITGVPDTQYF
TGTGCCAGTAGTATCACAGGGGTCCCAGATACGCAGTATTTT
>TRBJ2-2|19|TRBD1|TRBV7-8
CASSLGVGQGASGSGELFF
TGTGCCAGCAGCTTAGGGGTCGGACAGGGGGCCTCGGGATCCGGGGAGCTGTTTTTT
>TRBJ2-7|14|TRBD1|TRBV6-5
CASSYSRDSYEQYF
TGTGCCAGCAGTTACTCGAGGGACAGCTACGAGCAGTACTTC
>TRBJ2-3|19|TRBD2|TRBV11-2
CASSLVLAGGLYGTDTQYF
TGTGCCAGCAGCTTAGTTCTAGCGGGGGGGCTGTACGGCACAGATACGCAGTATTTT
>TRBJ2-7|15|NA|TRBV6-1
CASSDGLGGHYEQYF
TGTGCCAGCAGTGACGGCCTCGGGGGTCACTACGAGCAGTACTTC
>TRBJ1-1|14|NA|TRBV19
CASSPSYLVLEAFF
TGTGCCAGTAGCCCCTCGTACCTCGTACTTGAAGCTTTCTTT
>TRBJ2-1|12|NA|TRBV7-3
CASRNRENEQFF
TGTGCCAGCAGGAACCGGGAGAATGAGCAGTTCTTC
>TRBJ1-4|15|NA|TRBV4-2
CASSQGGGNNEKLFF
TGTGCCAGCAGCCAAGGGGGCGGCAATAATGAAAAACTGTTTTTT
>TRBJ1-1|15|NA|TRBV5-8
CASSLSGAGNTEAFF
TGTGCCAGCAGCCTAAGTGGGGCAGGGAACACTGAAGCTTTCTTT
>TRBJ2-2|17|NA|TRBV9
CASSSPATGSGTGELFF
TGTGCCAGCAGCTCCCCGGCTACAGGGTCGGGCACCGGGGAGCTGTTTTTT
>TRBJ1-1|13|NA|TRBV14
CASSQIRVEKAFF
TGTGCCAGCAGCCAAATACGGGTCGAGAAAGCTTTCTTT
>TRBJ2-1|18|TRBD2|TRBV30
CAWSPSSGLAGGHNEQFF
TGTGCCTGGAGTCCTTCTTCCGGACTAGCGGGGGGACACAATGAGCAGTTCTTC
>TRBJ1-1|13|NA|TRBV14
CASSHDGGITAFF
TGTGCCAGCAGCCACGACGGGGGGATAACAGCTTTCTTT
>TRBJ2-7|14|NA|TRBV6-5
CASSYWRGAYEQYF
TGTGCCAGCAGTTACTGGAGAGGAGCCTACGAGCAGTACTTC
>TRBJ1-1|13|NA|TRBV9
CASTETGNTEAFF
TGTGCCAGCACCGAGACAGGGAACACTGAAGCTTTCTTT
>TRBJ1-6|13|TRBD1|TRBV25-1
CATHSDRASPLHF
TGTGCCACCCACTCGGACAGGGCCTCACCCCTCCACTTT
>TRBJ2-5|17|TRBD2|TRBV7-2
CASSLGPSGGNQETQYF
TGTGCCAGCAGCTTAGGCCCTAGCGGGGGGAATCAGGAGACCCAGTACTTC
>TRBJ1-1|14|TRBD1|TRBV7-3
CASSPKGQGTEAFF
TGTGCCAGCAGCCCAAAGGGACAGGGCACTGAAGCTTTCTTT
>TRBJ1-2|13|NA|TRBV27
CASRPVGNYGYTF
TGTGCCAGCAGGCCAGTCGGGAACTATGGCTACACCTTC
>TRBJ2-7|15|TRBD1|TRBV18
CASSPPGATGGEQYF
TGTGCCAGCTCACCACCCGGGGCGACAGGGGGCGAGCAGTACTTC
>TRBJ2-7|16|TRBD1|TRBV7-9
CASSFERTGNQLRLDF
TGTGCCAGCAGCTTCGAAAGGACAGGCAACCAACTACGATTAGACTTC
>TRBJ2-7|16|NA|TRBV7-9
CASSLVGPGDSHEQYF
TGTGCCAGCAGCTTAGTAGGGCCGGGAGATAGTCACGAGCAGTACTTC
>TRBJ1-1|16|NA|TRBV5-1
CASSLEPTGINTEAFF
TGCGCCAGCAGCTTGGAGCCGACAGGAATCAACACTGAAGCTTTCTTT
>TRBJ1-1|15|NA|TRBV5-1
CASSLEWGQDTEAFF
TGCGCCAGCAGCTTGGAATGGGGGCAGGATACTGAAGCTTTCTTT
>TRBJ1-2|14|NA|TRBV5-1
CASSLGVGNYGYTF
TGCGCCAGCAGCTTGGGTGTCGGGAACTATGGCTACACCTTC
>TRBJ1-1|13|NA|TRBV7-2
CASQMGAYTEAFF
TGTGCCAGCCAGATGGGGGCCTACACTGAAGCTTTCTTT
>TRBJ1-5|18|TRBD1|TRBV5-1
CASSLRTLGQGQRQPQHF
TGCGCCAGCAGCCTACGGACCCTGGGACAGGGCCAGAGGCAGCCCCAGCATTTT
>TRBJ2-2|14|TRBD1|TRBV6-5
CASRGQGAIGELFF
TGTGCCAGCAGGGGACAGGGGGCTATCGGGGAGCTGTTTTTT
>TRBJ1-2|14|NA|TRBV9
CASSARTDNYGYTF
TGTGCCAGCAGCGCCCGGACTGATAACTATGGCTACACCTTC
>TRBJ2-5|14|NA|TRBV7-2
CASSPTPVQETQYF
TGTGCCAGCAGCCCGACACCCGTCCAAGAGACCCAGTACTTC
>TRBJ2-3|15|NA|TRBV30
CAWSGPGGSRHTQYF
TGTGCCTGGAGTGGCCCCGGAGGGTCCCGGCATACGCAGTATTTT
>TRBJ2-1|17|TRBD1|TRBV5-6
CASSPDRGSVKWDEQFF
TGTGCCAGCAGCCCCGACAGGGGGTCGGTCAAATGGGATGAGCAGTTCTTC
>TRBJ1-1|14|TRBD1|TRBV9
CASSPWTGDTEAFF
TGTGCCAGCAGCCCCTGGACAGGGGACACTGAAGCTTTCTTT
>TRBJ2-7|14|NA|TRBV9
CASSVEARDHEQYF
TGTGCCAGCAGCGTAGAGGCTAGAGACCACGAGCAGTACTTC
>TRBJ2-1|14|TRBD1|TRBV7-2
CASSLRQGWYEQFF
TGTGCCAGCAGCCTAAGACAGGGGTGGTATGAGCAGTTCTTC
>TRBJ2-5|14|NA|TRBV4-1
CASSQNLLLQWQYF
TGCGCCAGCAGCCAAAATCTCCTGTTACAGTGGCAGTACTTC
>TRBJ2-3|15|NA|TRBV9
CASSWGVAGPDTQYF
TGTGCCAGCTCCTGGGGTGTGGCAGGGCCAGATACGCAGTATTTT
>TRBJ1-1|15|TRBD1|TRBV4-2
CASSQEGQMNTEAFF
TGTGCCAGCAGCCAGGAGGGACAGATGAACACTGAAGCTTTCTTT
>TRBJ2-7|18|TRBD1|TRBV4-1
CASSQAHQTGTITYEQYF
TGCGCCAGCAGCCAGGCGCATCAGACAGGGACCATTACCTACGAGCAGTACTTC